The next 32 T cell receptor beta chains were all read from a single sample in a study of regulatory T cells in long-lasting Graves disease. Documented time point: newly diagnosed GD, antithyroid drugs for less than 3 months. Making the TCR library involved RNA that had been extracted from PBMCs. Construction of the TCR beta libraries employed iRepertoire HTBI primers in conjunction with Arm-PCR of CDR3 regions. TCRdb itself ran the multiplex PCR reads through MiXCR, one entry per CDR3 protein. Here the sample spans about 530,000 distinct CDR3 sequences, about 16% being singletons. Another study also made use of these data, one on T cells in Graves' hyperthyroidism and ophthalmopathy.

The sample consisted of peripheral blood mononuclear cells (PBMCs), taken at new diagnosis, from a patient treated with antithyroid drugs. Receptor source: a woman aged 35-65 years with Graves disease.

In this sample, this clonotype turned up many times. The chain couples TRBV2 to TRBJ1-2, with D hard to call. This CDR3 is 12 amino acids long. The germline V gene has CDR1 SNHLY and CDR2 FYNNEI. The V and J ends lost 5 bases and 5 bases respectively, with 9 bases between them. The CDR3 nucleotides are TGTGCCAGCAGTCCACTTTGGTATGGCTACACCTTC. This encodes CASSPLWYGYTF. Supplemented by reference TRBV2 and TRBJ1-2, the full variable domain reads EPEVTQTPSHQVTQMGQEVILRCVPISNHLYFYWYRQILGQKVEFLVSFYNNEISEKSEIFDDQFSVERPDGSNFTLKIRSTKLEDSAMYFCASSPLWYGYTFGSGTRLTVV.

This clonotype was observed a single time. The chain links TRBV6-1 to TRBJ1-2; D not certain. Trimming stripped 5 bases from V and 7 bases from J, with 14 bases between. This CDR3 has 13 residues. CDR1 is MNHNS, CDR2 SASEGT, per germline. The chain's CDR3 is CASSKPGGGGYTF. DNA for the CDR3: TGTGCCAGCAGTAAGCCGGGAGGCGGTGGCTACACCTTC.

Concerning this clonotype itself: Since a much larger clone is just one base distant, this may be a read error. The V call is TRBV2, the J call TRBJ2-7; the D gene is possibly TRBD2 (5 bases). The germline gives CDR1 SNHLY, CDR2 FYNNEI. Trimming took off 6 bases at V and 7 bases at J, with 16 bases between the two ends. The CDR3 totals 13 residues. The CDR3 loop reads CASRGSAYNEQYF. The CDR3 nucleotides read TGTGCCAGCAGAGGTAGCGCCTACAATGAGCAGTACTTC. Complete variable domain (other parts from reference TRBV2 and TRBJ2-7): EPEVTQTPSHQVTQMGQEVILRCVPISNHLYFYWYRQILGQKVEFLVSFYNNEISEKSEIFDDQFSVERPDGSNFTLKIRSTKLEDSAMYFCASRGSAYNEQYFGPGTRLTVT.

V is TRBV6-2 or TRBV6-3 and J is TRBJ2-7; D remains unclear. The CDR3 sequence is 14 residues long. Germline assignment: CDR1 MNHEY and CDR2 SVGEGT. With 2 bases removed from V and 0 bases from J, the gap between germline ends came to 8 bases. The CDR3 bases are TGTGCCAGCAGTTACGGCTCGAACTCCTACGAGCAGTACTTC. Its translation: CASSYGSNSYEQYF.

This clonotype was seen many times. The chain is built from TRBV2 and TRBJ1-1, with a weak D call TRBD1 (6 bases). Germline V gene lookup returns CDR1 SNHLY and CDR2 FYNNEI. Trimming removed 6 bases from V and 11 bases from J, with 16 bases in between. The CDR3 loop spans 12 amino acids. CDR3 coding DNA: TGTGCCAGCAGGATTGAGGGGGTTGGGGCTTTCTTT. This translates into CASRIEGVGAFF.

This clonotype was counted ten times or more. V is TRBV7-9 and J is TRBJ2-2; 8 bases are shared with TRBD1. The CDR3 loop spans 14 amino acids. The V and J ends lost 5 bases and 7 bases, in that order; junction bases with no gene match: 6. CDR1 SEHNR and CDR2 FQNEAQ come from the germline V gene (reference sequence). The CDR3 nucleotides read TGTGCCAGCAGCACTACAGGGGGAGTCGGGGAGCTGTTTTTT. Encoded protein: CASSTTGGVGELFF.

The CDR3 reads CAWNRDRVITGNTIYF. The CDR3 DNA reads TGTGCCTGGAACCGGGACAGGGTGATTACTGGAAACACCATATATTTT. V usage is TRBV30 and J usage is TRBJ1-3, with TRBD1 matching over 9 bases. This CDR3 is built from 16 residues. Trimming at V came to 4 bases and at J to 2 bases, leaving 9 bases not matched to a gene. Germline V gives CDR1 GTSNPN, CDR2 SVGIG (reference sequence). Supplemented by reference TRBV30 and TRBJ1-3, the full variable domain reads SQTIHQWPATLVQPVGSPLSLECTVEGTSNPNLYWYRQAAGRGLQLLFYSVGIGQISSEVPQNLSASRPQDRQFILSSKKLLLSDSGFYLCAWNRDRVITGNTIYFGEGSWLTVV.

This clonotype came up a few times. One junction end disagrees with the germline gene, perhaps due to a read error. The chain has TRBV6-1 and TRBJ2-2; perhaps TRBD1 as D (6 bases). Germline V gives CDR1 MNHNS, CDR2 SASEGT. CDR3 length: 14 amino acids. CDR3 residues: CASSKTGNAGELFF. The CDR3 DNA is TGTGCCAGCAGCAAAACAGGGAACGCCGGGGAGCTGTTTTTT.

The table lists this clonotype with a few counts. J is TRBJ2-7 and V is TRBV20-1, with 8 bases matching TRBD2. The CDR3 totals 15 residues. V lost 4 bases to trimming and J lost 1 base; unmatched junction nucleotides: 9. Germline V gives CDR1 DFQATT, CDR2 SNEGSKA (reference sequence). CDR3 sequence reads: CSATPLAAPSYEQYF. CDR3 coding DNA: TGCAGTGCTACCCCACTAGCGGCACCTTCCTACGAGCAGTACTTC.

This clonotype occurred many times. J is TRBJ1-6 and V is TRBV11-2, with D uncertain. The CDR3 consists of 14 residues. Germline values: CDR1 SGHAT, CDR2 FQNNGV. The germline V and J ends were trimmed by 5 bases and 7 bases, with 12 bases remaining between them. The CDR3 DNA reads TGTGCCAGCAGCCCAGAGGGATGGAATTCACCCCTCCACTTT. The encoded protein is CASSPEGWNSPLHF.

In its sample, this clonotype was seen many times. The chain couples TRBV12-3 or TRBV12-4 to TRBJ2-7; D is perhaps TRBD2 (6 bases). Trimming took 8 bases from V and 4 from J, leaving 12 bases between them. CDR3 length: 12 residues. The CDR3 reads CASGLALYEQYF. The DNA for the CDR3 is TGTGCCAGCGGGCTAGCGTTGTACGAGCAGTACTTC.

This clonotype was recorded at least ten times. The gene calls are TRBV2 and TRBJ2-1; tentatively, D is TRBD1 (6 bases). The V gene's germline CDR1 is SNHLY and CDR2 FYNNEI. The CDR3 consists of 15 residues. V gave up 6 bases and J gave up 3 bases, with 15 bases separating them. CDR3 protein: CASRHRTAVYNEQFF. For the CDR3, the DNA is TGTGCCAGCAGGCACAGGACAGCCGTCTACAATGAGCAGTTCTTC.

The chain couples TRBV9 to TRBJ2-1; the D call may be TRBD1 or TRBD2 (5 bases each). There are 14 residues in the CDR3. Germline V gene data show CDR1 as SGDLS and CDR2 as YYNGEE. Trimming shortened V by 3 bases and J by 4 bases, and 11 bases separated the two germline ends. In DNA, the CDR3 is TGTGCCAGCAGCGCCCGGGACCCTTACAATGAGCAGTTCTTC. It yields the protein CASSARDPYNEQFF. Filled out from reference TRBV9 and TRBJ2-1, the complete variable domain reads DSGVTQTPKHLITATGQRVTLRCSPRSGDLSVYWYQQSLDQGLQFLIQYYNGEERAKGNILERFSAQQFPDLHSELNLSSLELGDSALYFCASSARDPYNEQFFGPGTRLTVL.

The rearrangement joins TRBV28 to TRBJ1-3; 11 nucleotides agree with TRBD1. Germline values: CDR1 MDHEN, CDR2 SYDVKM. The CDR3 contains 16 residues. With V trimmed by 6 bases and J by 4 bases, 8 bases remained unmatched. The CDR3 DNA sequence: TGTGCCAGCAGCTACCTCCGGGACAGGGGGGGAAACACCATATATTTT. Encoded protein: CASSYLRDRGGNTIYF.

Comments on this clonotype: Here the CDR3 omits its conserved ending phenylalanine or tryptophan, so a read error is the likely source. The chain combines TRBV2 with TRBJ1-6, with D possibly matching TRBD1 (5 bases). The CDR3 loop spans 15 amino acids. Germline assignment: CDR1 SNHLY and CDR2 FYNNEI. V lost 3 bases and J 8 bases, leaving 14 bases between the germline ends. CDR3 in amino acids: CASSDLWGTDSPLHL. The CDR3 DNA is TGTGCCAGCAGTGACTTATGGGGCACCGATTCACCCCTCCACCTT.

The chain carries TRBV6-2 or TRBV6-3 and TRBJ2-3; D remains ambiguous. The CDR3 spans 14 residues. Germline-derived CDR1 and CDR2 are MNHEY and SVGEGT. Trimming removed 2 bases from V and 2 bases from J, with 8 bases in between. The CDR3 loop is CASSYEKATDTQYF. The CDR3, as DNA: TGTGCCAGCAGTTACGAGAAAGCCACAGATACGCAGTATTTT.

This clonotype was found a few times. This chain joins TRBV5-1 and TRBJ2-3; D may match TRBD1 or TRBD2 (5 bases each). With the DNA end fitting TRBJ2-5 better, the J assignment may be wrong. The length of the CDR3 is 16 residues. CDR1 is SGHRS, CDR2 YFSETQ, per germline. CDR3 region: CASSLKGPNPLETQYF. The CDR3 coding sequence is TGCGCCAGCAGCTTGAAGGGACCCAACCCTCTGGAGACCCAGTACTTC.

The chain has TRBV7-2 and TRBJ1-3; D unclear. Between the trimmed V and J ends, which lost 3 bases and 0 bases, there was a span of 6 bases. The V gene's germline CDR1 is SGHTA and CDR2 FQGNSA. CDR3 size: 14 residues. CDR3 protein: CASSLLVSGNTIYF. The CDR3 DNA follows: TGTGCCAGCAGCTTGCTGGTCTCTGGAAACACCATATATTTT.

This clonotype was detected many times. One junction end disagrees with the germline gene, perhaps due to a read error. The chain uses TRBV5-1 and TRBJ2-7, with 9 positions matching TRBD1. Germline-derived CDR1 and CDR2 are SGHRS and YFSETQ. There are 14 residues in the CDR3. The CDR3 nucleotides are TGTGCCAGCAGCTCGGGACAGGGCTCCTACGAGCAGTACTTC. This codes for CASSSGQGSYEQYF.

This clonotype was recorded many times. The rearrangement joins TRBV20-1 to TRBJ2-5, with TRBD2 identical over 12 bases. V gave up 1 base and J gave up 5 bases; unmatched junction bases: 5. The germline CDR1 and CDR2 sequences are DFQATT and SNEGSKA (reference sequence). This CDR3 region has 15 residues. The CDR3 region is CSARGLAGGYETQYF. CDR3 sequence (DNA): TGCAGTGCTAGAGGGCTAGCGGGGGGGTATGAGACCCAGTACTTC.

This clonotype has a handful of counts. The J gene is TRBJ2-2, the V gene TRBV19, with D possibly called TRBD1 or TRBD2 (5 bases each). V gave up 5 bases and J gave up 1 base, with 11 bases separating them. Germline CDR1 and CDR2: LNHDA and SQIVND (reference sequence). The CDR3 consists of 15 residues. The CDR3, as DNA: TGTGCCAGTAGTGCCGGGACGTGGAACACCGGGGAGCTGTTTTTT. Its translation: CASSAGTWNTGELFF.

This clonotype was recorded many times. The chain couples TRBV12-3 or TRBV12-4 to TRBJ1-5, with 10 bases aligning to TRBD1. CDR3 length: 15 residues. The V segment lost 6 bases and the J segment 2 bases; nucleotides outside the gene matches: 4. CDR3 residues: CASSRTGGRNQPQHF. As DNA, the CDR3 is TGTGCCAGCAGCCGGACAGGGGGACGCAATCAGCCCCAGCATTTT.

The chain uses TRBV15 and TRBJ1-5; no reliable D call. CDR1 is LNHNV, CDR2 YYDKDF, per germline (reference sequence). This CDR3 has 13 residues. Trimming stripped 5 bases from V and 2 bases from J, with 7 bases between. In nucleotides, the CDR3 is TGTGCCACCAGCTCGGCAGGCAATCAGCCCCAGCATTTT. Translation: CATSSAGNQPQHF.

This clonotype was found many times. This chain links TRBV12-3 or TRBV12-4 with TRBJ2-5, with D perhaps matching TRBD2 (5 bases). The V end was cut by 6 bases, the J end by 14 bases, with 19 bases between. The CDR3 contains 12 residues. The CDR3 bases are TGTGCCAGCAGCACTAGTCCCGGGTCCATATACTTC. Its protein product is CASSTSPGSIYF.

This clonotype was picked up a small number of times. Here the CDR3 reads CSAGEGFNTEAFF. CDR3 sequence (DNA): TGCAGCGCCGGGGAGGGTTTCAACACTGAAGCTTTCTTT. This sequence joins TRBV29-1 and TRBJ1-1; no clear D. Germline V CDR1 and CDR2: SQVTM, ANQGSEA. This CDR3 comprises 13 residues. V was pared by 7 bases and J by 2 bases, with 14 bases between.

As concerns this clonotype: It may be a read error: a sequence one base away is much more abundant. The CDR3 does not end in the conserved phenylalanine or tryptophan, so this is likely a read error. The CDR3 sequence: CASTSGGYTDTQYL. As DNA, the CDR3 is TGTGCCAGCACTAGCGGGGGTTATACAGATACGCAGTATCTT. This rearrangement joins TRBV6-1 to TRBJ2-3, with 10 nucleotides matching TRBD2. There are 14 residues in the CDR3. Germline V gene sequence: CDR1 MNHNS, CDR2 SASEGT. The V gene end was trimmed by 7 bases and the J gene end by 3 bases; junction bases not matched to a gene: 4.

In this sample, this clonotype turned up many times. This chain links TRBV10-3 with TRBJ2-1; a possible D gene is TRBD1 (6 bases). Germline V gene lookup returns CDR1 ENHRY and CDR2 SYGVKD. V dropped 6 bases and J dropped 4 bases, with 7 bases sitting between them. The CDR3 is 12 residues long. The chain's CDR3 is CAIRDSYNEQFF. CDR3 in DNA: TGTGCCATCAGGGACAGTTACAATGAGCAGTTCTTC.

Many counts were recorded for this clonotype. This chain uses TRBV5-8 with TRBJ1-1; TRBD1 is a possible D gene (5 bases). From germline, CDR1 is SGHTS and CDR2 YDEGEE. The V and J ends lost 4 bases and 1 base respectively, with 14 bases between them. The CDR3 has 15 residues. The CDR3 spells CASSQGDRPNTEAFF. The CDR3 region has the DNA TGTGCCAGCAGCCAAGGGGACCGTCCGAACACTGAAGCTTTCTTT.

This clonotype appeared many times. The CDR3 bases are TGTGCCAGCAGCTTAGCGTCACTAGCGGGATACCCTAGCACAGATACGCAGTATTTT. It translates to CASSLASLAGYPSTDTQYF. This chain connects TRBV7-8 to TRBJ2-3; 10 bases agree with TRBD2. The CDR3 loop spans 19 amino acids. V gave up 0 bases and J gave up 0 bases; unmatched junction bases: 9. CDR1 and CDR2 (germline): SGHVS, FQNEAQ.

In this sample, this clonotype turned up many times. V gene TRBV18 combines with J gene TRBJ1-1, with D hard to call. The CDR3 is made up of 14 amino acids. V lost 1 base and J 3 bases, leaving 9 bases between the germline ends. CDR1 is KGHSH, CDR2 LQKENI, per germline. The DNA of the CDR3 is TGTGCCAGCTCACCACTAGAGGCGTACACTGAAGCTTTCTTT. This translates into CASSPLEAYTEAFF.

This clonotype has a count of ten or more. The chain links TRBV7-3 to TRBJ2-1, with TRBD2 matching 10 bases. The CDR3 consists of 15 residues. V shed 5 bases and J 9 bases; nucleotides not matched to a gene: 10. The germline V gene has CDR1 SGHTA and CDR2 FQGTGA. The CDR3 nucleotides read TGTGCCAGCAGCCTACAAGCGGGGGGGGTACCTGAGCAGTTCTTC. This codes for CASSLQAGGVPEQFF.

This clonotype was observed a few times. The chain links TRBV19 to TRBJ1-1; TRBD1 aligns across 9 bases. The length of the CDR3 is 15 residues. The trim removed 4 bases at V and 3 bases at J, leaving 6 bases unmatched. The germline V gene encodes CDR1 LNHDA and CDR2 SQIVND (reference sequence). CDR3 sequence reads: CASSTGTGIDTEAFF. The DNA for the CDR3 is TGTGCCAGTAGTACCGGGACAGGGATCGACACTGAAGCTTTCTTT.